This entry lists 27 T cell receptor beta chains sequenced from one sample in a study of cytomegalovirus exposure and HLA in healthy donors. 60 Vbeta and 13 Jbeta primers were used in PCR. TCRdb's table, derived via immunoSEQ multiplex PCR, lists solely in-frame clones and lacks some. The sample lists more than 150,000 clones; roughly 82% were seen once. Sequenced: PBMCs. Receptors originate from a woman aged 45-65 years in good health and CMV-seropositive.

The chain links TRBV10-2 to TRBJ2-7; TRBD1 aligns across 9 bases. Germline V gene lookup returns CDR1 WSHSY and CDR2 SAAADI. The CDR3 is 15 amino acids. The V segment lost 6 bases and the J segment 5 bases; nucleotides outside the gene matches: 11. CDR3 loop: CASSAGQGVADEQYF. CDR3 nucleotide sequence: TGCGCCAGCAGCGCGGGACAGGGAGTGGCAGACGAGCAGTACTTC.

The chain is built from TRBV6-5 and TRBJ2-7; 9 nucleotides align to TRBD1. Trimming at V came to 5 bases and at J to 5 bases, leaving 4 bases not matched to a gene. CDR3 length: 13 residues. Germline assignment: CDR1 MNHEY and CDR2 SVGAGI. The CDR3 DNA is TGTGCCAGCAGTATAAACAGGGGGCACGAGCAGTACTTC. It yields the protein CASSINRGHEQYF.

This clone has just one count. The V call is TRBV7-8, the J call TRBJ2-2; 9 nucleotides match TRBD2. Germline trimming cut 6 bases from V and 6 bases from J; bases unmatched to any gene: 5. The germline V gene encodes CDR1 SGHVS and CDR2 FQNEAQ. This CDR3 contains 14 residues. The CDR3 region has the DNA TGTGCCAGCAGGGCTAGCGGGGCCGCCGGGGAGCTGTTTTTT. This sequence encodes CASRASGAAGELFF.

This clone has just a few counts. The chain has TRBV7-2 and TRBJ2-3; a weak D match, TRBD1 (5 bases). Germline values: CDR1 SGHTA, CDR2 FQGNSA. V was cut by 5 bases and J by 7 bases, with 19 bases left in between. The CDR3 sequence is 15 residues long. DNA for the CDR3: TGTGCCAGCAGCCCGTCGACAGTTTCCTCACATACGCAGTATTTT. This codes for CASSPSTVSSHTQYF.

This clone was observed a few times. The chain couples TRBV10-1 to TRBJ2-3; TRBD2 is a possible D gene (6 bases). The length of the CDR3 is 14 residues. Germline assignment: CDR1 WNHNN and CDR2 SYGVQD (reference sequence). Trimming removed 2 bases at V and 0 bases at J, with 6 bases between. The CDR3 sequence is CASSEGGSTDTQYF. The CDR3 nucleotides read TGCGCCAGCAGTGAGGGGGGGAGCACAGATACGCAGTATTTT.

This clone is a singleton in its sample. The chain is built from TRBV29-1 and TRBJ1-2; 11 nucleotides align to TRBD1. The CDR3 runs to 13 residues. Germline assignment: CDR1 SQVTM and CDR2 ANQGSEA. V lost 7 bases and J lost 7; bases outside the gene matches: 8. The CDR3 protein is CSGLGQGVSGYTF. The CDR3 nucleotides read TGCAGCGGTCTGGGACAGGGGGTTTCTGGCTACACCTTC.

The chain employs TRBV29-1 and TRBJ1-1; TRBD1 aligns across 9 bases. J was trimmed by 3 bases and V by 6 bases; bases with no gene match: 11. The germline gives CDR1 SQVTM, CDR2 ANQGSEA. CDR3 length: 15 amino acids. DNA of the CDR3: TGCAGCGTCGCCAGACAGGGGGAGAGGTACACTGAAGCTTTCTTT. Protein product: CSVARQGERYTEAFF.

The chain carries TRBV19 and TRBJ2-1; 8 positions match TRBD1. J was trimmed by 4 bases and V by 1 base; bases with no gene match: 9. CDR1 and CDR2 (germline): LNHDA, SQIVND (reference sequence). The CDR3 has 17 residues. The CDR3 nucleotides read TGTGCCAGTAGTATAGTGGACAGGGTCAGAAGTTACAATGAGCAGTTCTTC. It codes for CASSIVDRVRSYNEQFF.

The chain uses TRBV6-6 and TRBJ1-3; D is possibly TRBD1 (5 bases). V lost 1 base and J 1 base, leaving 11 bases between the germline ends. Germline CDR1 reads MNHNY; CDR2 reads SVGAGI (reference sequence). The CDR3 has 16 amino acids. CDR3 in amino acids: CASSYWGGDSGNTIYF. The CDR3 nucleotides read TGTGCCAGCAGTTACTGGGGGGGAGATTCTGGAAACACCATATATTTT.

The V gene is TRBV5-4, the J gene TRBJ2-7; 9 nucleotides agree with TRBD1. Germline assignment: CDR1 SGHNT and CDR2 YYREEE (reference sequence). The CDR3 consists of 15 residues. Unmatched junction bases numbered 8, after V lost 4 bases and J lost 3 bases. DNA for the CDR3: TGTGCCAGCAGCCAAAGGACAGGGGAAAACTACGAGCAGTACTTC. Protein: CASSQRTGENYEQYF.

V usage is TRBV28 and J usage is TRBJ2-7, with D possibly matching TRBD2 (5 bases). The CDR3 sequence is 14 residues long. The V and J ends lost 7 bases and 4 bases respectively, with 17 bases between them. The germline gives CDR1 MDHEN, CDR2 SYDVKM. The CDR3 reads CASTMREPYYEQYF. As DNA, the CDR3 is TGTGCCAGCACCATGAGGGAACCCTATTACGAGCAGTACTTC.

This sequence joins TRBV27 and TRBJ2-2, with 13 bases identical to TRBD2. The CDR3 covers 17 residues. The J segment lost 3 bases and the V segment lost 5 bases, leaving 6 bases of the junction unmatched. Per the germline V gene, CDR1 is MNHEY and CDR2 is SMNVEV (reference sequence). The CDR3 is CASSPRTSGGYTGELFF. For the CDR3, the DNA is TGTGCCAGCAGTCCAAGGACTAGCGGGGGATACACCGGGGAGCTGTTTTTT.

This clone was detected a few times. The CDR3 spells CASSKRDRGPGNTIYF. The CDR3 DNA follows: TGTGCCAGCAGCAAACGGGACAGGGGCCCTGGAAACACCATATATTTT. This chain connects TRBV5-6 to TRBJ1-3; 10 bases agree with TRBD1. Trimming took 4 bases from V and 2 from J; bases not matched to a gene: 6. Per the germline V gene, CDR1 is SGHDT and CDR2 is YYEEEE. This CDR3 is built from 16 residues. The whole variable domain, filled in from reference TRBV5-6 and TRBJ1-3, reads DAGVTQSPTHLIKTRGQQVTLRCSPKSGHDTVSWYQQALGQGPQFIFQYYEEEERQRGNFPDRFSGHQFPNYSSELNVNALLLGDSALYLCASSKRDRGPGNTIYFGEGSWLTVV.

The chain uses TRBV7-9 and TRBJ1-3, with D maybe TRBD1 (5 bases). The CDR3 extends over 16 amino acids. Per germline, CDR1 SEHNR and CDR2 FQNEAQ (reference sequence). Trimming took off 1 base at V and 3 bases at J, with 13 bases between the two ends. CDR3 protein: CASSLVRGQYGNTIYF. CDR3 DNA: TGTGCCAGCAGCTTAGTAAGGGGCCAATATGGAAACACCATATATTTT.

The chain has TRBV6-1 and TRBJ2-1; no definite D call. The CDR3 has 12 amino acids. CDR1 is MNHNS and CDR2 is SASEGT in the germline V gene. The ends were cut back, 5 bases at V and 4 bases at J, with 6 bases in the middle. DNA of the CDR3: TGTGCCAGCAGTCCCGGGTACAATGAGCAGTTCTTC. Amino acid sequence: CASSPGYNEQFF.

V gene TRBV5-1 combines with J gene TRBJ2-7; unclear D gene. This CDR3 has 13 amino acids. V lost 0 bases and J lost 5, with 9 bases in between. Germline-derived CDR1 and CDR2 are SGHRS and YFSETQ. CDR3 protein: CASSLDPVHEQYF. The DNA for the CDR3 is TGCGCCAGCAGCTTGGACCCAGTACACGAGCAGTACTTC.

This chain connects TRBV5-1 to TRBJ1-6, with D possibly being TRBD1 (6 bases). The germline CDR1 and CDR2 sequences are SGHRS and YFSETQ. V was pared by 0 bases and J by 8 bases, with 12 bases between. The CDR3 length is 15 residues. CDR3 sequence reads: CASSLGQGWDSPLHF. The CDR3 DNA reads as TGCGCCAGCAGCTTGGGGCAGGGGTGGGATTCACCCCTCCACTTT.

Details on this clone: At the DNA level, this CDR3 is encoded by other sequences in the same sample as well. The genes are TRBV7-9 and TRBJ2-7; 9 positions match TRBD1. CDR3 size: 14 residues. CDR1 SEHNR and CDR2 FQNEAQ come from the germline V gene (reference sequence). Trimming removed 3 bases from V and 6 bases from J; junction bases left unmatched: 6. CDR3 in amino acids: CASSFRRTGVEQYF. The CDR3, as DNA: TGTGCCAGCAGCTTTCGTAGGACAGGGGTCGAGCAGTACTTC.

This chain connects TRBV5-1 to TRBJ2-3; 10 nucleotides match TRBD2. Germline V gene sequence: CDR1 SGHRS, CDR2 YFSETQ. V was pared by 0 bases and J by 2 bases, with 3 bases of the junction left unmatched. This CDR3 has 16 amino acids. The CDR3 DNA is TGCGCCAGCAGCTTGGAACTAGCGGGGTTCACAGATACGCAGTATTTT. Translation gives CASSLELAGFTDTQYF.

This clone was observed once. The chain couples TRBV18 to TRBJ1-2, with D possibly TRBD1 on 5 matching bases. V was pared by 4 bases and J by 0 bases, with 9 bases between. Germline CDR1 is KGHSH and CDR2 is LQKENI. The CDR3 runs 14 residues. The CDR3 loop is CASSQDTTNYGYTF. The CDR3, as DNA: TGTGCCAGCTCACAGGACACTACTAACTATGGCTACACCTTC. The whole variable domain, remainder taken from reference TRBV18 and TRBJ1-2, is NAGVMQNPRHLVRRRGQEARLRCSPMKGHSHVYWYRQLPEEGLKFMVYLQKENIIDESGMPKERFSAEFPKEGPSILRIQQVVRGDSAAYFCASSQDTTNYGYTFGSGTRLTVV.

The chain combines TRBV27 with TRBJ2-2, with 7 bases aligning to TRBD1. This CDR3 region has 13 residues. The germline gives CDR1 MNHEY, CDR2 SMNVEV (reference sequence). The V segment lost 6 bases and the J segment 7 bases; nucleotides outside the gene matches: 5. The CDR3 DNA is TGTGCCAGCAGCGACAGGGTCGGCGGGGAGCTGTTTTTT. It translates to CASSDRVGGELFF.

The rearrangement joins TRBV2 to TRBJ1-4; no definite D call. V lost 3 bases, J lost 4 bases, and 12 bases lay in between. CDR1 and CDR2 (germline): SNHLY, FYNNEI. This CDR3 contains 15 residues. The chain's CDR3 is CASSDVSPGNEKLFF. CDR3 in DNA: TGTGCCAGCAGTGATGTGTCACCGGGTAATGAAAAACTGTTTTTT.

The chain's CDR3 is CASSRLAGPTDTQYF. In nucleotides, the CDR3 is TGTGCCAGTAGCAGACTAGCGGGGCCCACAGATACGCAGTATTTT. The chain links TRBV19 to TRBJ2-3; 11 bases align to TRBD2. Unmatched junction bases numbered 4, after V lost 6 bases and J lost 2 bases. The CDR3 runs 15 residues. Germline CDR1 reads LNHDA; CDR2 reads SQIVND (reference sequence).

This rearrangement joins TRBV5-1 to TRBJ2-3, with TRBD2 matching 7 bases. Trimming at V came to 4 bases and at J to 2 bases, leaving 4 bases not matched to a gene. CDR1 is SGHRS and CDR2 is YFSETQ in the germline V gene. The CDR3 contains 14 residues. CDR3 DNA: TGCGCCAGCAGCCCTGGGGACTACACAGATACGCAGTATTTT. This codes for CASSPGDYTDTQYF.

The CDR3 coding sequence is TGTGCCATCCCCCAGGATTATAATTCACCCCTCCACTTT. It is translated as CAIPQDYNSPLHF. The V gene is TRBV6-9, the J gene TRBJ1-6; D is uncertain. V lost 10 bases and J lost 4, with 11 bases in between. From germline, CDR1 is MNHGY and CDR2 SVAAGI. The CDR3 is 13 amino acids.

The rearrangement uses TRBV7-2 and TRBJ1-5; 7 positions agree with TRBD1. V lost 2 bases to trimming and J lost 5 bases; unmatched junction nucleotides: 6. CDR1 and CDR2 (germline): SGHTA, FQGNSA. This CDR3 has 15 amino acids. The CDR3: CASSLTTGSHQPQHF. The CDR3 DNA reads TGTGCCAGCAGCTTAACGACAGGGTCGCATCAGCCCCAGCATTTT.

The chain links TRBV28 to TRBJ1-1; D might be TRBD1 (6 bases). Trimming shortened V by 8 bases and J by 8 bases, and 18 bases separated the two germline ends. The CDR3 spans 13 residues. CDR1 MDHEN and CDR2 SYDVKM come from the germline V gene. In DNA, the CDR3 is TGTGCCAGCGTGGACAGAGAGGGACCCGAAGCTTTCTTT. Translation gives CASVDREGPEAFF.